This is a list of T cell receptor beta chains from one sample in a study of blood T cell repertoires in COVID-19. The protocol was immunoSEQ multiplex PCR, while the TCRdb copy is restricted to in-frame clones and leaves out a portion. The sample lists under 130,000 clones; 87% were seen once. The sequencing input was peripheral blood. The receptors stem from a human donor in a cohort sampled during active COVID-19. Both conserved end residues are part of each CDR3. The order of the fields is V gene, J gene, clone size, D gene, CDR3 protein, CDR3 DNA. D genes are given only for firm matches. A clone size is listed for some rows: how often the clone was seen (once, few, many), or a class if it is expanded.

v_call: TRBV2; j_call: TRBJ2-3; clone_size: -; d_call: TRBD1; cdr3_aa: CASSADRGVIGITDTQYF; cdr3_nt: TGTGCCAGCAGTGCGGACAGGGGAGTGATTGGAATCACAGATACGCAGTATTTT
v_call: TRBV4-1; j_call: TRBJ2-1; clone_size: -; d_call: -; cdr3_aa: CASSQEGGYNEQFF; cdr3_nt: TGCGCCAGCAGCCAAGAGGGAGGTTACAATGAGCAGTTCTTC
v_call: TRBV20-1; j_call: TRBJ1-2; clone_size: -; d_call: TRBD1; cdr3_aa: CSYGQGDGYTF; cdr3_nt: TGCAGCTACGGACAGGGGGATGGCTACACCTTC
v_call: TRBV7-9; j_call: TRBJ1-2; clone_size: few; d_call: TRBD1; cdr3_aa: CASSARQGLEGYTF; cdr3_nt: TGTGCCAGCAGCGCGCGACAGGGCCTCGAGGGCTACACCTTC
v_call: TRBV7-9; j_call: TRBJ1-4; clone_size: -; d_call: TRBD1; cdr3_aa: CASSLDRGDEKLFF; cdr3_nt: TGTGCCAGCAGCTTAGACAGGGGGGATGAAAAACTGTTTTTT
v_call: TRBV19; j_call: TRBJ1-3; clone_size: once; d_call: TRBD1; cdr3_aa: CASRSSGQGARGNTIYF; cdr3_nt: TGTGCCAGTAGAAGTTCCGGACAGGGGGCGCGCGGAAACACCATATATTTT
v_call: TRBV11-3; j_call: TRBJ2-5; clone_size: -; d_call: -; cdr3_aa: CASSLELTETQYF; cdr3_nt: TGTGCCAGCAGCTTAGAACTAACAGAGACCCAGTACTTC
v_call: TRBV28; j_call: TRBJ1-6; clone_size: -; d_call: -; cdr3_aa: CASTPHYNSPLHF; cdr3_nt: TGTGCCAGCACCCCCCACTATAATTCACCCCTCCACTTT
v_call: TRBV6-7; j_call: TRBJ2-7; clone_size: -; d_call: TRBD2; cdr3_aa: CASSTLGGAHEQYF; cdr3_nt: TGTGCCAGCAGTACACTCGGGGGGGCCCACGAGCAGTACTTC
v_call: TRBV2; j_call: TRBJ2-7; clone_size: -; d_call: TRBD1; cdr3_aa: CASEHSPDRVSYEQYF; cdr3_nt: TGTGCCAGCGAACACTCCCCGGACAGGGTATCCTACGAGCAGTACTTC
v_call: TRBV9; j_call: TRBJ2-7; clone_size: -; d_call: -; cdr3_aa: CASSVEGVLGEQYF; cdr3_nt: TGTGCCAGCAGCGTAGAGGGGGTTCTGGGGGAGCAGTACTTC
v_call: TRBV2; j_call: TRBJ2-6; clone_size: -; d_call: TRBD2; cdr3_aa: CASSDFLAGGDVLTF; cdr3_nt: TGTGCCAGCAGTGATTTTCTCGCGGGAGGGGACGTCCTGACTTTC
v_call: TRBV27; j_call: TRBJ1-1; clone_size: -; d_call: -; cdr3_aa: CASSLLQGTSEAFF; cdr3_nt: TGTGCCAGCAGTTTATTACAGGGCACCTCTGAAGCTTTCTTT
v_call: TRBV28; j_call: TRBJ1-6; clone_size: few; d_call: -; cdr3_aa: CASSLSNTRKYPLHF; cdr3_nt: TGTGCCAGCAGTTTAAGTAACACAAGAAAGTATCCCCTCCACTTT
v_call: TRBV5-1; j_call: TRBJ1-5; clone_size: -; d_call: -; cdr3_aa: CASSLDAGEGQPQHF; cdr3_nt: TGCGCCAGCAGCTTGGACGCAGGGGAGGGGCAGCCCCAGCATTTT
v_call: TRBV30; j_call: TRBJ2-7; clone_size: few; d_call: TRBD1; cdr3_aa: CAWIRRDRDRESPYEQYF; cdr3_nt: TGTGCCTGGATTCGCCGGGACAGGGACCGTGAAAGTCCTTACGAGCAGTACTTC
v_call: TRBV5-1; j_call: TRBJ1-2; clone_size: -; d_call: -; cdr3_aa: CASSPTTGPNYGYTF; cdr3_nt: TGCGCCAGCAGTCCTACTACAGGGCCTAACTATGGCTACACCTTC
v_call: TRBV7-8; j_call: TRBJ2-1; clone_size: once; d_call: -; cdr3_aa: CASSSHRVRGRYNEQFF; cdr3_nt: TGTGCCAGCAGCTCCCATAGGGTCAGGGGCCGCTACAATGAGCAGTTCTTC
v_call: TRBV15; j_call: TRBJ2-1; clone_size: -; d_call: TRBD2; cdr3_aa: CASSREGYNEQFF; cdr3_nt: TGTGCCAGCTCTAGGGAGGGCTACAATGAGCAGTTCTTC
v_call: TRBV3-1/TRBV3-2; j_call: TRBJ1-6; clone_size: -; d_call: -; cdr3_aa: CASSHPGLGDSPLHF; cdr3_nt: TGTGCCAGCAGCCACCCGGGACTGGGGGATTCACCCCTCCACTTT
v_call: TRBV6-5; j_call: TRBJ2-7; clone_size: -; d_call: TRBD2; cdr3_aa: CASRGGTYEQYF; cdr3_nt: TGTGCCAGCAGGGGGGGGACTTACGAGCAGTACTTC
v_call: TRBV19; j_call: TRBJ2-1; clone_size: -; d_call: -; cdr3_aa: CASSIPGQESYNEQFF; cdr3_nt: TGTGCCAGTAGTATCCCAGGGCAGGAGTCCTACAATGAGCAGTTCTTC
v_call: TRBV4-1; j_call: TRBJ1-2; clone_size: -; d_call: -; cdr3_aa: CASSQEVREVGLGSGYTF; cdr3_nt: TGCGCCAGCAGCCAAGAGGTTAGGGAGGTCGGATTGGGATCAGGGTACACCTTC
v_call: TRBV7-8; j_call: TRBJ2-5; clone_size: -; d_call: -; cdr3_aa: CASSFGGGAVETQYF; cdr3_nt: TGTGCCAGCAGCTTCGGTGGGGGGGCTGTGGAGACCCAGTACTTC
v_call: TRBV7-8; j_call: TRBJ2-7; clone_size: -; d_call: TRBD2; cdr3_aa: CASSLDAASGTSGYEQYF; cdr3_nt: TGTGCCAGCAGCTTAGATGCCGCGTCGGGGACTAGCGGGTACGAGCAGTACTTC
v_call: TRBV27; j_call: TRBJ1-2; clone_size: -; d_call: -; cdr3_aa: CASSLGRGGGYTF; cdr3_nt: TGTGCCAGCAGTTTAGGGCGGGGCGGTGGCTACACCTTC
v_call: TRBV5-1; j_call: TRBJ1-5; clone_size: -; d_call: TRBD1; cdr3_aa: CASSSAGQSNQPQHF; cdr3_nt: TGCGCCAGCAGCTCGGCGGGACAGAGCAATCAGCCCCAGCATTTT
v_call: TRBV5-6; j_call: TRBJ1-1; clone_size: once; d_call: -; cdr3_aa: CASSNRVWDSLTEAFF; cdr3_nt: TGTGCCAGCAGCAACAGGGTTTGGGATTCGTTAACTGAAGCTTTCTTT
v_call: TRBV19; j_call: TRBJ2-3; clone_size: -; d_call: TRBD1; cdr3_aa: CARGAPQGATADTQYF; cdr3_nt: TGTGCCAGAGGGGCTCCTCAGGGGGCAACGGCAGATACGCAGTATTTT
v_call: TRBV9; j_call: TRBJ2-5; clone_size: -; d_call: -; cdr3_aa: CASSVASGTGWEETQYF; cdr3_nt: TGTGCCAGCAGCGTAGCGAGTGGAACAGGGTGGGAAGAGACCCAGTACTTC
v_call: TRBV20-1; j_call: TRBJ1-1; clone_size: once; d_call: -; cdr3_aa: CSASRSMNTEAFF; cdr3_nt: TGCAGTGCTAGTAGGAGCATGAACACTGAAGCTTTCTTT
v_call: TRBV2; j_call: TRBJ1-5; clone_size: -; d_call: TRBD1; cdr3_aa: CASSGQGREQPQHF; cdr3_nt: TGTGCCAGCAGCGGACAGGGGAGGGAGCAGCCCCAGCATTTT
v_call: TRBV10-1; j_call: TRBJ1-6; clone_size: -; d_call: -; cdr3_aa: CASSESTRRVGSPLHF; cdr3_nt: TGCGCCAGCAGTGAGTCGACTCGCAGGGTTGGGTCACCCCTCCACTTT
v_call: TRBV19; j_call: TRBJ2-7; clone_size: -; d_call: -; cdr3_aa: CASSIAGVFGYEQYF; cdr3_nt: TGTGCCAGTAGTATAGCAGGGGTTTTCGGCTACGAGCAGTACTTC
v_call: TRBV18; j_call: TRBJ2-7; clone_size: -; d_call: TRBD2; cdr3_aa: CASSPTSLEQYF; cdr3_nt: TGTGCCAGCTCACCGACTAGCTTGGAGCAGTACTTC
v_call: TRBV7-6; j_call: TRBJ2-2; clone_size: -; d_call: TRBD2; cdr3_aa: CASSSRADSGSLTGELFF; cdr3_nt: TGTGCCAGCAGCTCGAGAGCCGACAGCGGGAGTTTGACCGGGGAGCTGTTTTTT
v_call: TRBV7-9; j_call: TRBJ1-1; clone_size: once; d_call: -; cdr3_aa: CASSPGINTEAFF; cdr3_nt: TGTGCCAGCAGCCCAGGGATCAACACTGAAGCTTTCTTT
v_call: TRBV28; j_call: TRBJ1-5; clone_size: -; d_call: TRBD1; cdr3_aa: CASSSGQAFSNQPQHF; cdr3_nt: TGTGCCAGCAGCTCCGGACAGGCTTTTAGCAATCAGCCCCAGCATTTT
v_call: TRBV19; j_call: TRBJ1-2; clone_size: once; d_call: -; cdr3_aa: CASSISVNYGYTF; cdr3_nt: TGTGCCAGTAGTATTTCGGTTAACTATGGCTACACCTTC
v_call: TRBV13; j_call: TRBJ2-4; clone_size: -; d_call: -; cdr3_aa: CASSINRDPKNIQYF; cdr3_nt: TGTGCCAGCAGCATAAACAGGGATCCCAAAAACATTCAGTACTTC
v_call: TRBV11-1; j_call: TRBJ2-7; clone_size: -; d_call: -; cdr3_aa: CASSLALSSYEQYF; cdr3_nt: TGTGCCAGCAGCTTAGCTCTTAGCTCCTACGAGCAGTACTTC
v_call: TRBV19; j_call: TRBJ1-1; clone_size: -; d_call: -; cdr3_aa: CASSVVRSGTEAFF; cdr3_nt: TGTGCCAGTAGTGTAGTTCGGAGCGGCACTGAAGCTTTCTTT
v_call: TRBV3-1/TRBV3-2; j_call: TRBJ1-1; clone_size: -; d_call: -; cdr3_aa: CASSRIGQNTEAFF; cdr3_nt: TGTGCCAGCAGCCGGATAGGACAGAACACTGAAGCTTTCTTT
v_call: TRBV6-5; j_call: TRBJ1-5; clone_size: -; d_call: -; cdr3_aa: CASSLDRNNNQPQHF; cdr3_nt: TGTGCCAGCAGTCTCGACAGGAATAACAATCAGCCCCAGCATTTT
v_call: TRBV19; j_call: TRBJ2-7; clone_size: -; d_call: TRBD1; cdr3_aa: CASSLQGARHEQYF; cdr3_nt: TGTGCCAGTAGTTTACAGGGGGCGAGGCACGAGCAGTACTTC